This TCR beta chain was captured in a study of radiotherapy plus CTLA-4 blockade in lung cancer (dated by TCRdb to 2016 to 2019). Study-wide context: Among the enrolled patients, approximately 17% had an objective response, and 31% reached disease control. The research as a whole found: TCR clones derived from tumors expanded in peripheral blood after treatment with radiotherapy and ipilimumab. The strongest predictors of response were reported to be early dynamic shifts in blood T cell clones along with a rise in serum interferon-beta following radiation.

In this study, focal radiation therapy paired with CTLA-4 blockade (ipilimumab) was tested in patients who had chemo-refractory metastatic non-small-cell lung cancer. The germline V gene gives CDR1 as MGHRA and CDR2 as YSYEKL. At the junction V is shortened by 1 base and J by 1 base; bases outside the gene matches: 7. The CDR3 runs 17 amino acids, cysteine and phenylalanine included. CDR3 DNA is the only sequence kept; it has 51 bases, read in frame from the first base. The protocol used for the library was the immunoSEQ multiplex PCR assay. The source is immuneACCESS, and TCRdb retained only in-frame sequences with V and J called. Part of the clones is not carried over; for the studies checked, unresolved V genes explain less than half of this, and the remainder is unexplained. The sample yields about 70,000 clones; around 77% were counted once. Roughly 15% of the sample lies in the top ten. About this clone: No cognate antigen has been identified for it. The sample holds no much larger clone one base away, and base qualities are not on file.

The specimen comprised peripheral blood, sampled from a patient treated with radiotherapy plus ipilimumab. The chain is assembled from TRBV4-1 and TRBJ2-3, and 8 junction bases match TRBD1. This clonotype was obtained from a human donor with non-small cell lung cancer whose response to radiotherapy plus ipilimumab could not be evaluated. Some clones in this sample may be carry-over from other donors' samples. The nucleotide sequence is TGCGCCAGCAGCCAAGGCCTGGACAGGGCCGGCACAGATACGCAGTATTTT. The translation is CASSQGLDRAGTDTQYF.